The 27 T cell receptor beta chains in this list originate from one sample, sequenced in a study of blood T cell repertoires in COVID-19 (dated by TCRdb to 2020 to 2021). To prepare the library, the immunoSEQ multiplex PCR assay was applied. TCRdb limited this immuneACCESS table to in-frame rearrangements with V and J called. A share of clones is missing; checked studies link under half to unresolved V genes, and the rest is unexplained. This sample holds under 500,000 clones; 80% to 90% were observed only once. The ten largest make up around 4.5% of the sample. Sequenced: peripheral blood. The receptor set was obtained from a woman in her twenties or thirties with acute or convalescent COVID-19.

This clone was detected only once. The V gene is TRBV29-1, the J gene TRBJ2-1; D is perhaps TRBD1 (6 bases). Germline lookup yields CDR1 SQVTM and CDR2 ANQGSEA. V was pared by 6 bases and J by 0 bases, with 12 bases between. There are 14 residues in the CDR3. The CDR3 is CSVWTVSSYNEQFF. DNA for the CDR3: TGCAGCGTCTGGACAGTTAGCTCCTACAATGAGCAGTTCTTC.

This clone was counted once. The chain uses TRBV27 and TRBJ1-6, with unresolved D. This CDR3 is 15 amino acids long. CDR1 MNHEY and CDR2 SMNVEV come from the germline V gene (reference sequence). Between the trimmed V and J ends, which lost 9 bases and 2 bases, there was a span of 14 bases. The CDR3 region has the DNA TGTGCCAGTCGAGCCGGGTGGACCTATAATTCACCCCTCCACTTT. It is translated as CASRAGWTYNSPLHF.

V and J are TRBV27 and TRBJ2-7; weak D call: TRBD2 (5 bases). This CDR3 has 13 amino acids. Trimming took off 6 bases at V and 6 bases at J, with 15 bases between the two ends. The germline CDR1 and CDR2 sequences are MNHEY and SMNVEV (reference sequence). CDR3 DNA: TGTGCCAGCAGCCCGCGGGCAGGTGGCGAGCAGTACTTC. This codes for CASSPRAGGEQYF.

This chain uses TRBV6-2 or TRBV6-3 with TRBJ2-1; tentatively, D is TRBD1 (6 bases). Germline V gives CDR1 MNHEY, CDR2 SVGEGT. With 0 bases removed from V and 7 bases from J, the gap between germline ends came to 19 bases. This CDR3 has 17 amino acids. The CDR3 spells CASSYSVFGGRFNEQFF. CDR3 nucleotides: TGTGCCAGCAGTTACTCGGTATTTGGGGGCAGGTTTAATGAGCAGTTCTTC.

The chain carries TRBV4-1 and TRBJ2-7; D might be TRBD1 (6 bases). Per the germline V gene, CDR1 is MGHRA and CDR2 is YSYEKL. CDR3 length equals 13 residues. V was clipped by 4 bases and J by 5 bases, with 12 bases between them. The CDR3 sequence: CASSLGQFNEQYF. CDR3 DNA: TGCGCCAGCAGCCTCGGACAGTTTAACGAGCAGTACTTC.

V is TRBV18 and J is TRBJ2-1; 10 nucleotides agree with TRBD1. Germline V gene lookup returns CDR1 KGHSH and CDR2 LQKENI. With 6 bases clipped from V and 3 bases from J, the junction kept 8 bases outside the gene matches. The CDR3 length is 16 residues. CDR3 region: CASSRQDRGLYNEQFF. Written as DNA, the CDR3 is TGTGCCAGCTCTCGCCAAGACAGGGGGCTCTACAATGAGCAGTTCTTC.

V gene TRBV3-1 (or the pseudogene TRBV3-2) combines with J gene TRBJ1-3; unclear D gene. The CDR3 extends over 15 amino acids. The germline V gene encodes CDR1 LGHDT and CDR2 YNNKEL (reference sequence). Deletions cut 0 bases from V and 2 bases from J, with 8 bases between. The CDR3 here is CASSQDLVTGNTIYF. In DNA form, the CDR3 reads TGTGCCAGCAGCCAAGATTTAGTCACTGGAAACACCATATATTTT.

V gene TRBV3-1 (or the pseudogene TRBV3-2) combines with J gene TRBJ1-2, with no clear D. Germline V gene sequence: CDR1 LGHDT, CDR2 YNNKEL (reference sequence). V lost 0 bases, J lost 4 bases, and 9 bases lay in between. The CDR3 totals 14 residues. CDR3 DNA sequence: TGTGCCAGCAGCCAAGATAAGCGATCCTATGGCTACACCTTC. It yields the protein CASSQDKRSYGYTF.

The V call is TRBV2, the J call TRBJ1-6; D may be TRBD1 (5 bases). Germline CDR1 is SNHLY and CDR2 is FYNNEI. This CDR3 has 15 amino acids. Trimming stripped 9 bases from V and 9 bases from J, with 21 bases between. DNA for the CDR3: TGTGCCAGTGGGGGGGAAGGGCAGATCGGTTCACCCCTCCACTTT. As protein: CASGGEGQIGSPLHF.

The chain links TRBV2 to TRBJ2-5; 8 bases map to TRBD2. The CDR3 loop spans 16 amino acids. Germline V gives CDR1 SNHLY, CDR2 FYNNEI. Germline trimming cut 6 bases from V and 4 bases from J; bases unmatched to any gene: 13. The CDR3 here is CASRGRSGGRRETQYF. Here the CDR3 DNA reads TGTGCCAGCAGGGGGAGGAGCGGGGGTAGGCGAGAGACCCAGTACTTC.

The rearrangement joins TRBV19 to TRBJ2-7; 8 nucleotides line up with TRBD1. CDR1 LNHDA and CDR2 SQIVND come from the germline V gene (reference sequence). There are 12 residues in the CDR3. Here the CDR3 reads CATGGPSYEQYF. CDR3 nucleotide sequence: TGTGCTACAGGGGGGCCTTCCTACGAGCAGTACTTC.

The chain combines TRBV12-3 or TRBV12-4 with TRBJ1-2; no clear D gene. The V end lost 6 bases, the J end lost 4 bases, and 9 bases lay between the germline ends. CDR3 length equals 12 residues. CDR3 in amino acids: CASSSLSYGYTF. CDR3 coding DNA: TGTGCCAGCAGCTCCCTTAGCTATGGCTACACCTTC.

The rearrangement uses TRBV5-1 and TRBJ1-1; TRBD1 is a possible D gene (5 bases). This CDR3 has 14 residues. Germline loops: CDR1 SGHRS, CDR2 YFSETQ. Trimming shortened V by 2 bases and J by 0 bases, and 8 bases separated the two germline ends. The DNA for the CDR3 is TGCGCCAGCAGCTTTGACAGACTGAACACTGAAGCTTTCTTT. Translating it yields CASSFDRLNTEAFF.

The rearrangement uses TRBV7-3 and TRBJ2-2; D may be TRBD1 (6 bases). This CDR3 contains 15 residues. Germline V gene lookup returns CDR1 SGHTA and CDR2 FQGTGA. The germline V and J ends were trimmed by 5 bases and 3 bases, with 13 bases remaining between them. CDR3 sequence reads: CASSLYRADTGELFF. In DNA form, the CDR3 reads TGTGCCAGCAGCCTGTACAGGGCCGACACCGGGGAGCTGTTTTTT.

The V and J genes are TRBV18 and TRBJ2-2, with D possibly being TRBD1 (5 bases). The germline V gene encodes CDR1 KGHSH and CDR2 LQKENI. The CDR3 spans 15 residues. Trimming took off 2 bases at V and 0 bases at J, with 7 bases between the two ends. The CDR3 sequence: CASSPDSSNTGELFF. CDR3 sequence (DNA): TGTGCCAGCTCACCAGACAGCTCGAACACCGGGGAGCTGTTTTTT.

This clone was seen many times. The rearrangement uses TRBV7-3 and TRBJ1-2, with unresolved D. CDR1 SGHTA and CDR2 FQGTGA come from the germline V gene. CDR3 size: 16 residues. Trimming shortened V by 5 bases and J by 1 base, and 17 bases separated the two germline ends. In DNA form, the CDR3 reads TGTGCCAGCAGCCCCGAGTCGTTACTTGTTAACTATGGCTACACCTTC. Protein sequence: CASSPESLLVNYGYTF.

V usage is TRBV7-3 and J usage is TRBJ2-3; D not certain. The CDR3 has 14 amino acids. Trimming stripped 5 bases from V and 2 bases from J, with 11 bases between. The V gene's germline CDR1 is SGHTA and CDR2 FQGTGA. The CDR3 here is CASSPTVYTDTQYF. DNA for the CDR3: TGTGCCAGCAGCCCTACCGTGTACACAGATACGCAGTATTTT. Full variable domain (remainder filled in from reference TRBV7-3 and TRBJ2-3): GAGVSQTPSNKVTEKGKYVELRCDPISGHTALYWYRQSLGQGPEFLIYFQGTGAADDSGLPNDRFFAVRPEGSVSTLKIQRTERGDSAVYLCASSPTVYTDTQYFGPGTRLTVL.

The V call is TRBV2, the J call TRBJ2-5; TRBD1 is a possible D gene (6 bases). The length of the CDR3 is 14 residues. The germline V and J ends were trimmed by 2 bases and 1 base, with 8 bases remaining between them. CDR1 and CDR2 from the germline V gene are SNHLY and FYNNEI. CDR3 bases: TGTGCCAGCAGTGAAATAGGGGGCCAAGAGACCCAGTACTTC. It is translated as CASSEIGGQETQYF.

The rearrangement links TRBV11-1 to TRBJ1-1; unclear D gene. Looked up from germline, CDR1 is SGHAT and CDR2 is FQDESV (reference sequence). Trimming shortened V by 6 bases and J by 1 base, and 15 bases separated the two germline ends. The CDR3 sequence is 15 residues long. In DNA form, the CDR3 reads TGTGCCAGCAGTTTGGCGTCCGGGGAGAACACTGAAGCTTTCTTT. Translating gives CASSLASGENTEAFF.

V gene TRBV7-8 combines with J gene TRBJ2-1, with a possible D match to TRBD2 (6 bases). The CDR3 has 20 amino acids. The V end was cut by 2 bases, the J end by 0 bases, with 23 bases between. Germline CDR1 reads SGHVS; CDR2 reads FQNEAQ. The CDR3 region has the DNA TGTGCCAGCAGCTTACGGGTAGGGCTAGCGCCTCTGAGCTCCTACAATGAGCAGTTCTTC. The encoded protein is CASSLRVGLAPLSSYNEQFF. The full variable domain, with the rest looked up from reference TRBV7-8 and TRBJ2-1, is GAGVSQSPRYKVAKRGQDVALRCDPISGHVSLFWYQQALGQGPEFLTYFQNEAQLDKSGLPSDRFFAERPEGSVSTLKIQRTQQEDSAVYLCASSLRVGLAPLSSYNEQFFGPGTRLTVL.

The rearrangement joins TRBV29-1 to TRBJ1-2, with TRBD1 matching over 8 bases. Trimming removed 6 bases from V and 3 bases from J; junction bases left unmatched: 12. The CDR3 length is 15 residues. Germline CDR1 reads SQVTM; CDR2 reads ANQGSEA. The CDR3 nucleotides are TGCAGCGTCCACCGAACAGGGGGAGAAGACTATGGCTACACCTTC. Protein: CSVHRTGGEDYGYTF.

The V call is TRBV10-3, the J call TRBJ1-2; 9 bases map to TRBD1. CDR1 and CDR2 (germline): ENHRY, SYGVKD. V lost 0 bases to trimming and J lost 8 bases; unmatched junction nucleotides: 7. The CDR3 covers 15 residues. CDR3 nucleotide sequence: TGTGCCATCAGTGAGTCTCAAGGGACAGGGCCCGGCTACACCTTC. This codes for CAISESQGTGPGYTF.

CDR3 in amino acids: CASSWDRDGGYTF. CDR3 nucleotide sequence: TGTGCCAGCAGCTGGGACAGGGATGGAGGCTACACCTTC. This rearrangement joins TRBV7-9 to TRBJ1-2; 9 positions match TRBD1. Germline V gives CDR1 SEHNR, CDR2 FQNEAQ (reference sequence). This CDR3 region has 13 residues. Trimming took 4 bases from V and 8 from J; bases not matched to a gene: 5.

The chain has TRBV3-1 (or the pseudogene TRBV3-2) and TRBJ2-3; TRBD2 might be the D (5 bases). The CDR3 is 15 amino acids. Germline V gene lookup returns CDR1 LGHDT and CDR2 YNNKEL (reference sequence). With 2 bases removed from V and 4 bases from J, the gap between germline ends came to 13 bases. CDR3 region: CASSQMRVSADTQYF. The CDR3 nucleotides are TGTGCCAGCAGCCAAATGAGGGTCTCCGCAGATACGCAGTATTTT.

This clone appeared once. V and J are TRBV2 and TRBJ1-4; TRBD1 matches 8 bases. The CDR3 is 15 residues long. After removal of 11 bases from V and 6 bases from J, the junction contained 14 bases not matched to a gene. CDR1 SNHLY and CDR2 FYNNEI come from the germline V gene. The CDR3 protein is CAVRTGRTLDEKLFF. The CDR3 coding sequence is TGTGCCGTTAGGACAGGGCGTACTCTGGATGAAAAACTGTTTTTT. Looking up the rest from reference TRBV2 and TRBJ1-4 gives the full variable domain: EPEVTQTPSHQVTQMGQEVILRCVPISNHLYFYWYRQILGQKVEFLVSFYNNEISEKSEIFDDQFSVERPDGSNFTLKIRSTKLEDSAMYFCAVRTGRTLDEKLFFGSGTQLSVL.

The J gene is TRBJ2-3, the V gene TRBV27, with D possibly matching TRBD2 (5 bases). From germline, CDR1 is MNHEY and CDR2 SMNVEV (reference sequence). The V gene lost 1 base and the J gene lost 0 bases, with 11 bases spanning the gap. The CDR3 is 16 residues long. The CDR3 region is CASSLLYGISTDTQYF. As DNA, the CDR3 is TGTGCCAGCAGTTTATTATACGGGATTAGCACAGATACGCAGTATTTT.

The CDR3 region is CATAPVGGITEAFF. The DNA for the CDR3 is TGTGCCACCGCCCCGGTGGGGGGTATCACTGAAGCTTTCTTT. The chain uses TRBV6-5 and TRBJ1-1, with D maybe TRBD1 (5 bases). This CDR3 is built from 14 residues. Germline V gives CDR1 MNHEY, CDR2 SVGAGI. Trimming shortened V by 10 bases and J by 4 bases, and 19 bases separated the two germline ends.